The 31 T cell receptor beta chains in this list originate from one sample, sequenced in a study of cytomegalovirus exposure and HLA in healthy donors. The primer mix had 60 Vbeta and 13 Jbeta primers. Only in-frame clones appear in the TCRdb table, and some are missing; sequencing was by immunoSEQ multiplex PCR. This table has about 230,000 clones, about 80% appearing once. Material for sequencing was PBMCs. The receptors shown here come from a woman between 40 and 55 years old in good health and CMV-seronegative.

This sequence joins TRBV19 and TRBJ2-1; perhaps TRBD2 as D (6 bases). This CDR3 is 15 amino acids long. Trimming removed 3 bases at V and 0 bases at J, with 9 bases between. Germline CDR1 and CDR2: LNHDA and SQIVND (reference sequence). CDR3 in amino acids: CASSIGGTSYNEQFF. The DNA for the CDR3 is TGTGCCAGTAGTATTGGCGGGACCTCCTACAATGAGCAGTTCTTC.

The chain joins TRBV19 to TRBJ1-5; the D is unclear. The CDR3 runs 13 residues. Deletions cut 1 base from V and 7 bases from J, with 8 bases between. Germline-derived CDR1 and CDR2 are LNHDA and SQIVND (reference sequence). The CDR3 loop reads CASSIGAAQPQHF. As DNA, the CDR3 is TGTGCCAGTAGTATAGGGGCAGCCCAGCCCCAGCATTTT.

CDR3 sequence: CASSQTMTGIGYGYTF. CDR3 coding DNA: TGCGCCAGCAGCCAAACAATGACAGGCATCGGCTATGGCTACACCTTC. The chain couples TRBV4-3 to TRBJ1-2; possibly TRBD1 for D (6 bases). CDR1 LGHNA and CDR2 YSLEER come from the germline V gene. The CDR3 loop spans 16 amino acids. Deletions cut 2 bases from V and 4 bases from J, with 17 bases between.

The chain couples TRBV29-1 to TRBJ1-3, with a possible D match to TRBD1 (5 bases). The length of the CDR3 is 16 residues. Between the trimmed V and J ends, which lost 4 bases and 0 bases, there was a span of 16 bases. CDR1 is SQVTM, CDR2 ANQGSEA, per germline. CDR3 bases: TGCAGCGTTGTGGGGGGACGGTCGAGCTCTGGAAACACCATATATTTT. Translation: CSVVGGRSSSGNTIYF.

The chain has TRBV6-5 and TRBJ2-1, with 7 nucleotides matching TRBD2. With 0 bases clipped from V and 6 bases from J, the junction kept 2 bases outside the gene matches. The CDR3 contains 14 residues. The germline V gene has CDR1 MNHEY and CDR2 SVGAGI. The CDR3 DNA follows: TGTGCCAGCAGTTACTCGACGGGGGGCAATGAGCAGTTCTTC. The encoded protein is CASSYSTGGNEQFF.

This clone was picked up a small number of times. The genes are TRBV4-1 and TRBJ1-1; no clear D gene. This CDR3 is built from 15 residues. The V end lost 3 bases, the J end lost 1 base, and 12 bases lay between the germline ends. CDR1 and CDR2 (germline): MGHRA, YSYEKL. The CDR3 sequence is CASSQVVTSNTEAFF. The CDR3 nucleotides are TGCGCCAGCAGCCAGGTTGTTACTTCGAACACTGAAGCTTTCTTT.

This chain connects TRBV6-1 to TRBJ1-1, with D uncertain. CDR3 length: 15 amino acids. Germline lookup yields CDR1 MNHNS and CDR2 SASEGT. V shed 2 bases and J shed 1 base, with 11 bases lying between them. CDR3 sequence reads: CASSEKLRGNTEAFF. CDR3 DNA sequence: TGTGCCAGCAGTGAAAAGCTTCGGGGGAACACTGAAGCTTTCTTT.

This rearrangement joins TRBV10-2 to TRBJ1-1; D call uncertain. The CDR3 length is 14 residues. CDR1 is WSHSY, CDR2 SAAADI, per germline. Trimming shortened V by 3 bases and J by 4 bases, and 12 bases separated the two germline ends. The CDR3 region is CASSESFRGTEAFF. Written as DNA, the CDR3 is TGCGCCAGCAGTGAAAGCTTCCGGGGCACTGAAGCTTTCTTT.

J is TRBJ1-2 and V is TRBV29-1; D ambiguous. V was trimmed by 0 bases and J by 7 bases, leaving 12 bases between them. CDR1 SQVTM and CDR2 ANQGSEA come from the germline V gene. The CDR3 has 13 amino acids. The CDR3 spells CSVEESQSGGYTF. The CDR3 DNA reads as TGCAGCGTTGAAGAGAGTCAGAGCGGTGGCTACACCTTC.

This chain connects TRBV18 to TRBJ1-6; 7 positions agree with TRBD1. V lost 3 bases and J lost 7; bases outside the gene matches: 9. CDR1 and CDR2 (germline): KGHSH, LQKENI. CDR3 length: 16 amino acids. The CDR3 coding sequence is TGTGCCAGCTCACCCGCAGCGACAGGGTACAATTCACCCCTCCACTTT. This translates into CASSPAATGYNSPLHF.

The CDR3 loop is CASSLPGLNTDTQYF. The CDR3 bases are TGTGCCAGCAGCTTGCCGGGACTGAACACAGATACGCAGTATTTT. The chain is built from TRBV7-8 and TRBJ2-3, with a possible D match to TRBD2 (6 bases). Germline-derived CDR1 and CDR2 are SGHVS and FQNEAQ. Deletions cut 3 bases from V and 2 bases from J, with 12 bases between. The CDR3 extends over 15 amino acids.

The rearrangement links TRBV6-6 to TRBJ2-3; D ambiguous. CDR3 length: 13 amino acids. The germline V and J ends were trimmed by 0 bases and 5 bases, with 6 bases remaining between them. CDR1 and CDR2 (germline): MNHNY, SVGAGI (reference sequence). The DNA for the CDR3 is TGTGCCAGCAGTTACTCGAGTGGAGATACGCAGTATTTT. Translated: CASSYSSGDTQYF.

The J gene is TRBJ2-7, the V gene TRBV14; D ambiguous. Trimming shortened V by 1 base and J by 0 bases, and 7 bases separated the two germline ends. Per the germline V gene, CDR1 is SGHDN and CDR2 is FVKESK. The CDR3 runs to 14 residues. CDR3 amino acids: CASSQGAGSYEQYF. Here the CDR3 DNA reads TGTGCCAGCAGCCAAGGGGCCGGCTCCTACGAGCAGTACTTC.

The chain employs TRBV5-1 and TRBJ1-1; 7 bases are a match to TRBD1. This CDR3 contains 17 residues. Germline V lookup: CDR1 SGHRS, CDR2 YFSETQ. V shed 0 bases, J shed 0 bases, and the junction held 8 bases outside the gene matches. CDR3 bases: TGCGCCAGCAGCTTGGCCCCCGAACAGGGGATGAACACTGAAGCTTTCTTT. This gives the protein CASSLAPEQGMNTEAFF.

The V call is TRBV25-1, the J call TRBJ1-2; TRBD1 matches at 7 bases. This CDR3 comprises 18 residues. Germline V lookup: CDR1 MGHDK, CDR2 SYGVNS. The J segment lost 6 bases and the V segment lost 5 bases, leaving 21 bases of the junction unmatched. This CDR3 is CASSKNGTPDRDRNGYTF. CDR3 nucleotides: TGTGCCAGCAGTAAAAACGGTACACCAGACAGGGACCGGAATGGCTACACCTTC.

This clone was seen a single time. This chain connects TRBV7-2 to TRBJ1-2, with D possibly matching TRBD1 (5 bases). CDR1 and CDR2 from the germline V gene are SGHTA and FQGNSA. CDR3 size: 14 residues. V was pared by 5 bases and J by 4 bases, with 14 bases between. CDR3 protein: CASSRPGPVYGYTF. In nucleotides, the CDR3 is TGTGCCAGCAGCAGGCCAGGGCCGGTCTATGGCTACACCTTC. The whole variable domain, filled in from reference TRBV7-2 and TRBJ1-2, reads GAGVSQSPSNKVTEKGKDVELRCDPISGHTALYWYRQSLGQGLEFLIYFQGNSAPDKSGLPSDRFSAERTGGSVSTLTIQRTQQEDSAVYLCASSRPGPVYGYTFGSGTRLTVV.

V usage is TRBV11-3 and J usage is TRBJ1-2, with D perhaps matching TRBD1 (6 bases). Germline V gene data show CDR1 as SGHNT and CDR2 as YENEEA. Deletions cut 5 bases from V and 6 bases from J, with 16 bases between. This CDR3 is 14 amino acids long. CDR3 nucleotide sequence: TGTGCCAGCAGCGATCTACAGGGCGCCAATGGCTACACCTTC. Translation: CASSDLQGANGYTF. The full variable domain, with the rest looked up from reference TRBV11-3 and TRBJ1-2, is EAGVVQSPRYKIIEKKQPVAFWCNPISGHNTLYWYLQNLGQGPELLIRYENEEAVDDSQLPKDRFSAERLKGVDSTLKIQPAELGDSAVYLCASSDLQGANGYTFGSGTRLTVV.

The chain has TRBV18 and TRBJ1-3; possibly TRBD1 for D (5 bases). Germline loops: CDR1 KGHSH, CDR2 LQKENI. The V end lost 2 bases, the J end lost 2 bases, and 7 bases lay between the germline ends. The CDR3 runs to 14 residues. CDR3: CASSPGQPGNTIYF. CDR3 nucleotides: TGTGCCAGCTCACCAGGACAACCTGGAAACACCATATATTTT.

The CDR3 protein is CASSAQGLTPLHF. CDR3 nucleotides: TGCGCCAGCAGCGCCCAGGGCTTGACACCCCTCCACTTT. The chain is built from TRBV5-1 and TRBJ1-6, with D perhaps matching TRBD1 (5 bases). CDR1 and CDR2 from the germline V gene are SGHRS and YFSETQ. V was shortened by 4 bases and J by 11 bases, with 13 bases between the two germline ends. This CDR3 is 13 amino acids long. Full variable domain (remainder filled in from reference TRBV5-1 and TRBJ1-6): KAGVTQTPRYLIKTRGQQVTLSCSPISGHRSVSWYQQTPGQGLQFLFEYFSETQRNKGNFPGRFSGRQFSNSRSEMNVSTLELGDSALYLCASSAQGLTPLHFGNGTRLTVT.

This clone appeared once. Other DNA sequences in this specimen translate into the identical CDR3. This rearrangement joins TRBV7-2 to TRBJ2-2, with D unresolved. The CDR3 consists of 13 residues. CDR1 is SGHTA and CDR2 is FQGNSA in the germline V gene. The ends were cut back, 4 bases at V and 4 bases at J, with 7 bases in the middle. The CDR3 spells CASSSYSTGELFF. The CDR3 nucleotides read TGTGCCAGCAGCTCTTACTCCACCGGGGAGCTGTTTTTT. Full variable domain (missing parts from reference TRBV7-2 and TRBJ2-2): GAGVSQSPSNKVTEKGKDVELRCDPISGHTALYWYRQSLGQGLEFLIYFQGNSAPDKSGLPSDRFSAERTGGSVSTLTIQRTQQEDSAVYLCASSSYSTGELFFGEGSRLTVL.

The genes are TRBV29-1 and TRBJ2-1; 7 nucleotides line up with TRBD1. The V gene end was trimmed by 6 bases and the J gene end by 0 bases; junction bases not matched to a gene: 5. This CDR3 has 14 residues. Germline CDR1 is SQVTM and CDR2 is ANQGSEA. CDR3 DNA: TGCAGCGTAGACAGGGTAAGCTCCTACAATGAGCAGTTCTTC. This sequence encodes CSVDRVSSYNEQFF.

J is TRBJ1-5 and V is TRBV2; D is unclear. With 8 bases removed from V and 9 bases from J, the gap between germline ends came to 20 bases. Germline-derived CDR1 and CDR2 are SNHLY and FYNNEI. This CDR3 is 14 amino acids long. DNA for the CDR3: TGTGCCAGCGCAATACAAGGGAGAGGGCGGCCCCAGCATTTT. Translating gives CASAIQGRGRPQHF.

Here the CDR3 reads CASSAGDRGVHGYTF. CDR3 coding DNA: TGTGCCAGCAGTGCCGGAGACAGGGGCGTCCATGGCTACACCTTC. The V and J genes are TRBV2 and TRBJ1-2, with 8 bases matching TRBD1. With V trimmed by 4 bases and J by 6 bases, 10 bases remained unmatched. Germline CDR1 is SNHLY and CDR2 is FYNNEI. The CDR3 consists of 15 residues.

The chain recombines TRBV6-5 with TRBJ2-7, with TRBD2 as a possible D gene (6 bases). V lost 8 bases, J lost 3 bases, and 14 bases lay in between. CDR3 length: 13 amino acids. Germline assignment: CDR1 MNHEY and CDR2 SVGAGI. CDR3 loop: CASSQGLFYEQYF. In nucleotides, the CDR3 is TGTGCCAGCTCCCAGGGACTTTTCTACGAGCAGTACTTC.

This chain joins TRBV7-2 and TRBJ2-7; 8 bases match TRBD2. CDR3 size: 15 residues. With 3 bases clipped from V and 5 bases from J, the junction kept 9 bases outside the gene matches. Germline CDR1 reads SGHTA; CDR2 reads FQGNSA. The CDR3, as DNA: TGTGCCAGCAGCTTTAGCGGGGTTCGGGGGAACGAGCAGTACTTC. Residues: CASSFSGVRGNEQYF.

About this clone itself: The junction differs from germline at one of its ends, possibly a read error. Here the CDR3 DNA reads TGTGCTAGCAGCTTAACCCGGGATCGACAAGAGACCCAGTACTTC. Protein product: CASSLTRDRQETQYF. This chain joins TRBV7-7 and TRBJ2-5; possibly TRBD2 for D (5 bases). Germline lookup yields CDR1 SSHAT and CDR2 FNYEAQ (reference sequence). The CDR3 is made up of 15 amino acids.

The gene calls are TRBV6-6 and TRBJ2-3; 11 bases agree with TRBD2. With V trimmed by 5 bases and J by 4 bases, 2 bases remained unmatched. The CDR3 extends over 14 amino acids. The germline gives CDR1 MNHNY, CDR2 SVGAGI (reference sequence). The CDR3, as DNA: TGTGCCAGCAGTCTAGCGGGGGGTTCAGATACGCAGTATTTT. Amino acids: CASSLAGGSDTQYF.

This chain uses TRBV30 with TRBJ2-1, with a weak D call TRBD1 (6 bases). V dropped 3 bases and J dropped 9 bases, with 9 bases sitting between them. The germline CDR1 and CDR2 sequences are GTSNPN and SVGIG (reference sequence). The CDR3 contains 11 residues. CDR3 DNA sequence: TGTGCCTGGAGAAGGGGGAGTGAGCAGTTCTTC. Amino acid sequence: CAWRRGSEQFF.

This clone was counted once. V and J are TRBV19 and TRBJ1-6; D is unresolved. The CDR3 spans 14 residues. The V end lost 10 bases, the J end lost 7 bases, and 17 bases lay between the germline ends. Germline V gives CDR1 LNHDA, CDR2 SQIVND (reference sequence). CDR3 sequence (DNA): TGTGCCACTAGAAAGAACGAGCAAAATTCACCCCTCCACTTT. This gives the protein CATRKNEQNSPLHF.

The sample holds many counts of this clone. CDR3 loop: CASARGEAFF. The CDR3 region has the DNA TGTGCCAGCGCTAGGGGTGAAGCTTTCTTT. The chain has TRBV6-6 and TRBJ1-1; possible D gene TRBD1, 5 bases. Trimming removed 8 bases from V and 7 bases from J, with 8 bases in between. Germline V gene data show CDR1 as MNHNY and CDR2 as SVGAGI (reference sequence). This CDR3 contains 10 residues.

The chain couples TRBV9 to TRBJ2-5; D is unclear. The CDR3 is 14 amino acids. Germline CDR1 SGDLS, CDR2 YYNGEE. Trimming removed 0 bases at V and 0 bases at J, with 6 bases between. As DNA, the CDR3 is TGTGCCAGCAGCGTAGGTCCGTACCAAGAGACCCAGTACTTC. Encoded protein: CASSVGPYQETQYF.